This TCR beta chain was identified during a study of cytomegalovirus exposure and HLA in healthy donors. A single count supports this clone. The antigen remains undetermined. Study findings and constraints: The investigators catalogued 150 to 200 TCR beta chains as cytomegalovirus-associated. Earlier findings revealed that most TCR beta V segments proved productive either about 87% or about 30% of the time. The dataset shows that most TCR sequences were rare, while some public TCRs occurred in many donors.

Although they were nominally healthy when sampled, donors likely had unrecorded immune exposures. Primers for the PCR totalled 60 Vbeta and 13 Jbeta. Sequencing was performed with immunoSEQ multiplex PCR; in TCRdb, only in-frame clones are kept and a portion is missing. The sample carries 95,000 to 150,000 clones, just under 75% recorded once. V was clipped by 4 bases and J by 6 bases, with 13 bases between them. The CDR3 spans 14 residues. Germline CDR1 SNHLY, CDR2 FYNNEI. Sequenced sample: PBMCs. The chain joins TRBV2 to TRBJ2-4; D may be TRBD2 (6 bases). The receptor's source is a man aged 60 to 69 in good health and CMV-seropositive. The CDR3 here is CASSGAGGINIQYF. DNA for the CDR3: TGTGCCAGCAGTGGGGCCGGGGGTATAAACATTCAGTACTTC. Variable domain in full (rest from reference TRBV2 and TRBJ2-4): EPEVTQTPSHQVTQMGQEVILRCVPISNHLYFYWYRQILGQKVEFLVSFYNNEISEKSEIFDDQFSVERPDGSNFTLKIRSTKLEDSAMYFCASSGAGGINIQYFGAGTRLSVL.